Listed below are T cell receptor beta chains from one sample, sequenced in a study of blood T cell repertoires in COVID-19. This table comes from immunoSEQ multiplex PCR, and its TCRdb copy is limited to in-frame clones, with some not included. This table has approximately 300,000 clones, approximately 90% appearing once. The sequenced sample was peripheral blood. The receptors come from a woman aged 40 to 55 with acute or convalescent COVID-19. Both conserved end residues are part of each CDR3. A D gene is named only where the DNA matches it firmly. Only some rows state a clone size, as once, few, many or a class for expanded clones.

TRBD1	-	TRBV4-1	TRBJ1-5	TGCGCCAGCAGCCAAGCCGCAGGGGGCGCCAATCAGCCCCAGCATTTT	CASSQAAGGANQPQHF
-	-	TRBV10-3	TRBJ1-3	TGTGCCATCAGTGAAGGGACTCCGTCCGGAAACACCATATATTTT	CAISEGTPSGNTIYF
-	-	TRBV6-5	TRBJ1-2	TGTGCCAGCAGTTACTCAGGGGGAAGGGGTGGCTACACCTTC	CASSYSGGRGGYTF
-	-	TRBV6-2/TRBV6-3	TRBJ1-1	TGTGCCAGCAGTTACTCGAACGCTGATCGGGGTCGTGTTAGGCCTGAAGCTTTCTTT	CASSYSNADRGRVRPEAFF
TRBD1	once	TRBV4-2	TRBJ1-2	TGTGCCAGCAGCCTACAACGGGACAGGGGAAACTATGGCTACACCTTC	CASSLQRDRGNYGYTF
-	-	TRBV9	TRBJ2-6	TGTGCCAGCAGCGTAGGAGGGTCTGGGGCCAACGTCCTGACTTTC	CASSVGGSGANVLTF
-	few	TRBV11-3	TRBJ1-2	TGTGCCAGCAGCTTTCTAGACGGGAGTGGCTACACCTTC	CASSFLDGSGYTF
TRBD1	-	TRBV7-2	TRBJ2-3	TGTGCCAGCAGCCACGCCAGGGGGTCCGAGACAGATACGCAGTATTTT	CASSHARGSETDTQYF
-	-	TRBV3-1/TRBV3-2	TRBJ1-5	TGTGCCAGCAGCCAAGAGGGGGCAAGGCAGCCCCAGCATTTT	CASSQEGARQPQHF
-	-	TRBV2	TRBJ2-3	TGTGCCAGCAGAAGAGGGAGGAGAGGCACAGATACGCAGTATTTT	CASRRGRRGTDTQYF
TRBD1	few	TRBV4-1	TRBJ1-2	TGCGCCAGCAGCCGGGTGGGACAGAATGGCTACACCTTC	CASSRVGQNGYTF
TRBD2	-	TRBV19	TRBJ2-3	TGTGCCAGCCGCGGGGGACGCACAGATACGCAGTATTTT	CASRGGRTDTQYF
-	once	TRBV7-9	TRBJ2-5	TGTGCCAGCAGCTCAGCGAGACTAGAGGGAGAGACCCAGTACTTC	CASSSARLEGETQYF
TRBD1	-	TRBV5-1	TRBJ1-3	TGCGCCAGCAGCTTGGCGGGACAGAAATTTGGAAACACCATATATTTT	CASSLAGQKFGNTIYF
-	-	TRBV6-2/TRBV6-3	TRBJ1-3	TGTGCCAGCAGTCCCTTGGGGGGGCCCGGCTCTGGAAACACCATATATTTT	CASSPLGGPGSGNTIYF
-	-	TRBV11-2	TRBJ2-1	TGTGCCAGCGGTAGGGGGGGGAGCTCCTACAATGAGCAGTTCTTC	CASGRGGSSYNEQFF
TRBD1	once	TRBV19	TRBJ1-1	TGTGCCAGTAGTTTCACAGGGGGGACCACTGAAGCTTTCTTT	CASSFTGGTTEAFF
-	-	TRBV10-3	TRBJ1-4	TGTGCCATCAGCCCAATGGGGGGTGAAAAACTGTTTTTT	CAISPMGGEKLFF
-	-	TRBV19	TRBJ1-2	TGTGCCAGTAGGACCGCTACCGACAGCTATGGCTACACCTTC	CASRTATDSYGYTF
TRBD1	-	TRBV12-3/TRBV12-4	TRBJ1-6	TGTGCCAGCAGGACAGGGGCCAATTCACCCCTCCACTTT	CASRTGANSPLHF
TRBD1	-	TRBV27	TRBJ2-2	TGTGCCAGCAGATTAGACAGGGCCCCGAACACCGGGGAGCTGTTTTTT	CASRLDRAPNTGELFF
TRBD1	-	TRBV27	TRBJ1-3	TGTGCCAGCAGCCTGACAGGGGGAAACACCATATATTTT	CASSLTGGNTIYF
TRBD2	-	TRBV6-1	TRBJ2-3	TGTGCCAGCAGCCCGGGAGGAGATACGCAGTATTTT	CASSPGGDTQYF
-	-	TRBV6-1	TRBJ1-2	TGTGCCAGCAGTACGCAGGGGCCCCTTAACTATGGCTACACCTTC	CASSTQGPLNYGYTF
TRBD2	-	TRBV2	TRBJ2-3	TGTGCCAGCACATTAGCGGGGGGGACGCAGTATTTT	CASTLAGGTQYF
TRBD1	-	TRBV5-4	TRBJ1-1	TGTGCCAGCAGGACCCCCGGGACAGGGAACACTGAAGCTTTCTTT	CASRTPGTGNTEAFF
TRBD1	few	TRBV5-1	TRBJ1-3	TGCGCCAGCAGCTCTGGACAGGGCTCTGGAAACACCATATATTTT	CASSSGQGSGNTIYF
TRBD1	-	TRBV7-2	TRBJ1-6	TGTGCCAGCAGCTTAGCTCAGGGGGTCGGCTCACCCCTCCACTTT	CASSLAQGVGSPLHF
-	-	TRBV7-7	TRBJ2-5	TGTGCCAGCAGCAAGGGGCGGGGTGACCAAGAGACCCAGTACTTC	CASSKGRGDQETQYF
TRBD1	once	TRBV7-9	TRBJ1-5	TGTGCCAGCAGCTTAGGGACAGGGAGTAGCAATCAGCCCCAGCATTTT	CASSLGTGSSNQPQHF
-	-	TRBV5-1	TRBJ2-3	TGCGCCAGCAGCTTGGCCCGTGGAGGGGCAGATACGCAGTATTTT	CASSLARGGADTQYF
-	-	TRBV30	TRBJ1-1	TGTGCCTGGAGTAGGAGGAGGGCAAGCACTGAAGCTTTCTTT	CAWSRRRASTEAFF
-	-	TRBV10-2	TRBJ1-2	TGCGCCAGTCACGAACGCGGCTCGGATGGCTACACCTTC	CASHERGSDGYTF
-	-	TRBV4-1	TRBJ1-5	TGCGCCAGCAGCCAAGGGGCGGGGCGGTATAGCAATCAGCCCCAGCATTTT	CASSQGAGRYSNQPQHF
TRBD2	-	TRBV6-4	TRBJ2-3	TGTGCCAGCAGTCCTAACTCACTAGCGGATAGCGTAGATACGCAGTATTTT	CASSPNSLADSVDTQYF
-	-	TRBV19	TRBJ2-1	TGTGCCAGTACATCTAGGGGGATTAATCCCCAGTTCTTC	CASTSRGINPQFF
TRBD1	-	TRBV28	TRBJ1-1	TGTGCCAGCAGTTTAAGGACAGGGAACACTGAAGCTTTCTTT	CASSLRTGNTEAFF
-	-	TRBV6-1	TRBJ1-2	TGTGCCAGCAGTGATCAGGGTCAAGGCTACACCTTC	CASSDQGQGYTF
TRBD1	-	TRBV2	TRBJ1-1	TGTGCCAGCAGCCGGGACAGGGGGCAGGTGAACACTGAAGCTTTCTTT	CASSRDRGQVNTEAFF
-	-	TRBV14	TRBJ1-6	TGTGCCAGCAGCCAAGGAGGGAAGAATTCACCCCTCCACTTT	CASSQGGKNSPLHF
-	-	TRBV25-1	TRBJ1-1	TGTGCCAGCAGGCCGGGGGGACTGCCGAACACTGAAGCTTTCTTT	CASRPGGLPNTEAFF
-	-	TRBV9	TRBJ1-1	TGTGCCAGCAGCGTAGGGCGCGGTTCGTACACTGAAGCTTTCTTT	CASSVGRGSYTEAFF
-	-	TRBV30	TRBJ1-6	TGTGCCTGGAGTGTTAAGGACTCTCCCCTCCACTTT	CAWSVKDSPLHF
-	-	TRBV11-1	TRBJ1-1	TGTGCCAGCAGCTTAAGACTCAGGGAGGATGCTTTCTTT	CASSLRLREDAFF
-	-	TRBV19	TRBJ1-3	TGTGCCAGTAGCCCACAGCTCCGCTCTGGAAACACCATATATTTT	CASSPQLRSGNTIYF
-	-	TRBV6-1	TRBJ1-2	TGTGCCAGCAGTGATGATTCGACGGGGTTTTACTATGGCTACACCTTC	CASSDDSTGFYYGYTF
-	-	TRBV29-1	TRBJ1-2	TGCAGCGTTCTCGGAGGAGATGGCTACACCTTC	CSVLGGDGYTF
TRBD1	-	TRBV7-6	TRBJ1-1	TGTGCCAGCAGCTTAGGGACAGGGAACACTGAAGCTTTCTTT	CASSLGTGNTEAFF
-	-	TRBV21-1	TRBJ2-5	TGTGCCAGCAGGTATCCGACCCAGTACTTC	CASRYPTQYF
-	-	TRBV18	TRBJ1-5	TGTGCCAGCTCACCATCCCCGGGAGCGACCCAGCATTTT	CASSPSPGATQHF
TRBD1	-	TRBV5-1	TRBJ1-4	TGCGCCAGCAGCACAGGACAGGGGTTAGGTGGAACTAATGAAAAACTGTTTTTT	CASSTGQGLGGTNEKLFF
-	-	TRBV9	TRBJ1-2	TGTGCCAGCAGCGTAGGGCTGGGGGACAATATCTATGGCTACACCTTC	CASSVGLGDNIYGYTF